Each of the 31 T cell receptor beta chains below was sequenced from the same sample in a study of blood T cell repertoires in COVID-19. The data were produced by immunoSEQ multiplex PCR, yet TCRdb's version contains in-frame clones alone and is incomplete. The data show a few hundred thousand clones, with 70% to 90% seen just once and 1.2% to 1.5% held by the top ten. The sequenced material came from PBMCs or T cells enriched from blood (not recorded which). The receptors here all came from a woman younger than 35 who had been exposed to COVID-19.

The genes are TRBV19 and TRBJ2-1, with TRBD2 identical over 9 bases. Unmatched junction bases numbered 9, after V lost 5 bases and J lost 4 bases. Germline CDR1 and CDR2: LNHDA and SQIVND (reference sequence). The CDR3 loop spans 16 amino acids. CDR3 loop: CASSGGGVAGYNEQFF. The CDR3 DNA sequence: TGTGCCAGTAGTGGCGGGGGGGTCGCGGGGTACAATGAGCAGTTCTTC.

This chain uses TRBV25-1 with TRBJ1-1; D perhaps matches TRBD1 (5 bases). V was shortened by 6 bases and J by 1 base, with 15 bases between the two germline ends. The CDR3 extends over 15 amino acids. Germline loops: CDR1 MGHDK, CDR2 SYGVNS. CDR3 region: CASSDPTDRNTEAFF. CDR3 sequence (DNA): TGTGCCAGCAGCGACCCCACTGACAGGAACACTGAAGCTTTCTTT.

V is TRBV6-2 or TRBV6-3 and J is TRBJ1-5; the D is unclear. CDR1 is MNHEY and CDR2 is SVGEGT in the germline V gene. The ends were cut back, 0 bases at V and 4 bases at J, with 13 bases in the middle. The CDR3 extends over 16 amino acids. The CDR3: CASSYSRGSENQPQHF. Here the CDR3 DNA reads TGTGCCAGCAGTTACTCGAGAGGGTCTGAGAATCAGCCCCAGCATTTT.

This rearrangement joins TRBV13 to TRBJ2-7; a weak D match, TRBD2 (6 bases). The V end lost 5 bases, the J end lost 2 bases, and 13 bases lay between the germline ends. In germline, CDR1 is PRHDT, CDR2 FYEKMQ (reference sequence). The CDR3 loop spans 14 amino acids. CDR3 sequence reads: CASSRGTGTYEQYF. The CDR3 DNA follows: TGTGCCAGCAGCCGCGGGACTGGAACCTACGAGCAGTACTTC.

This CDR3 reads CASSVGTSGSSVQYF. The DNA for the CDR3 is TGTGCCAGCAGCGTTGGGACTAGCGGCTCTTCGGTGCAGTACTTC. The chain has TRBV9 and TRBJ2-7; TRBD2 aligns across 11 bases. V dropped 2 bases and J dropped 9; count of bases not matched to a gene: 10. The CDR3 has 15 residues. In germline, CDR1 is SGDLS, CDR2 YYNGEE.

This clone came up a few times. CDR3 DNA: TGTGCCAGCAGCTTGGGAGGGGGCGGCATCTACAATGAGCAGTTCTTC. Encoded protein: CASSLGGGGIYNEQFF. V gene TRBV5-4 combines with J gene TRBJ2-1; 7 bases map to TRBD1. Germline loops: CDR1 SGHNT, CDR2 YYREEE (reference sequence). Trimming at V came to 0 bases and at J to 3 bases, leaving 6 bases not matched to a gene. The CDR3 runs to 16 residues.

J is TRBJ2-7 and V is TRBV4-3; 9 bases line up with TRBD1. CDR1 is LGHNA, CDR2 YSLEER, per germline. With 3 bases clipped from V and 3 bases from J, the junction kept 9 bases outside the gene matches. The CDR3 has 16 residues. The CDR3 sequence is CASSQELQGALYEQYF. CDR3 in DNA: TGCGCCAGCAGCCAGGAATTACAGGGGGCCCTCTACGAGCAGTACTTC.

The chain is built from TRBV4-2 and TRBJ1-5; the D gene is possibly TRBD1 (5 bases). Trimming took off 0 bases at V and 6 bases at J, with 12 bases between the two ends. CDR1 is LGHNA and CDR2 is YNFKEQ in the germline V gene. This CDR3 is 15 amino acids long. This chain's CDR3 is CASSQDQSGIQPQHF. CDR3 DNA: TGTGCCAGCAGCCAAGATCAGTCAGGGATTCAGCCCCAGCATTTT.

The CDR3 spells CAWRAGRNYGYTF. CDR3 DNA: TGTGCCTGGAGAGCCGGGAGGAACTATGGCTACACCTTC. The chain employs TRBV30 and TRBJ1-2; D is uncertain. Germline CDR1 GTSNPN, CDR2 SVGIG (reference sequence). The CDR3 contains 13 residues. V dropped 3 bases and J dropped 2 bases, with 10 bases sitting between them. The entire variable domain, with the rest obtained from reference TRBV30 and TRBJ1-2, is as follows: SQTIHQWPATLVQPVGSPLSLECTVEGTSNPNLYWYRQAAGRGLQLLFYSVGIGQISSEVPQNLSASRPQDRQFILSSKKLLLSDSGFYLCAWRAGRNYGYTFGSGTRLTVV.

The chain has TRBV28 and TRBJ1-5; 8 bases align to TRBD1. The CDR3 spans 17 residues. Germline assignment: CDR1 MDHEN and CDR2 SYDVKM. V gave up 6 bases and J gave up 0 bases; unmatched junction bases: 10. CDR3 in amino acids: CASRTGQGSHSNQPQHF. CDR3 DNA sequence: TGTGCCAGCAGGACCGGACAGGGCTCACATAGCAATCAGCCCCAGCATTTT.

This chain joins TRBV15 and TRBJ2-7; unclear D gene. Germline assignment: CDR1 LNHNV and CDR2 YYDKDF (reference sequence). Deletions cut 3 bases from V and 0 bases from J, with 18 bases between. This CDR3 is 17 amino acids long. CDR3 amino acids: CATSRPAVAGDSYEQYF. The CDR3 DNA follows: TGTGCCACCAGCAGGCCCGCAGTAGCTGGAGACTCCTACGAGCAGTACTTC.

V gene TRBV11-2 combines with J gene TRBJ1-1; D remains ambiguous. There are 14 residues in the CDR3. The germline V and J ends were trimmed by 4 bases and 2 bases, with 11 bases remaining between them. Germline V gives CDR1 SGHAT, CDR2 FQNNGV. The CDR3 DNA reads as TGTGCCAGCAGCTCCCCCCGGAGAAACACTGAAGCTTTCTTT. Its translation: CASSSPRRNTEAFF.

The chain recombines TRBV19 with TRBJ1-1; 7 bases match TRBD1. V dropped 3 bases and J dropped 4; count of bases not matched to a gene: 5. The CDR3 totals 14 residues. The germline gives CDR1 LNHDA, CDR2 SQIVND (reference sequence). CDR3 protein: CASSMRTGGTEAFF. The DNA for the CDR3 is TGTGCCAGTAGTATGAGGACAGGTGGCACTGAAGCTTTCTTT.

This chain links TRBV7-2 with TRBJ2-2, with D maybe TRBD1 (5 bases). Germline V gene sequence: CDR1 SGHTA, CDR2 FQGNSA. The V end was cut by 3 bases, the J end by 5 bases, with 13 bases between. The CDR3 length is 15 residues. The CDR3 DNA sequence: TGTGCCAGCAGCTTCAGGCAGGGCGGTACCGGGGAGCTGTTTTTT. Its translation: CASSFRQGGTGELFF.

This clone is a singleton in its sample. The CDR3 DNA reads TGTGCCATCAGACCAACAGGGGGCAGAACCGGGGAGCTGTTTTTT. Residues: CAIRPTGGRTGELFF. This chain connects TRBV10-3 to TRBJ2-2; 9 nucleotides line up with TRBD1. CDR3 length: 15 amino acids. Per germline, CDR1 ENHRY and CDR2 SYGVKD. The ends lost 6 bases at V and 5 bases at J; junction bases unmatched: 7.

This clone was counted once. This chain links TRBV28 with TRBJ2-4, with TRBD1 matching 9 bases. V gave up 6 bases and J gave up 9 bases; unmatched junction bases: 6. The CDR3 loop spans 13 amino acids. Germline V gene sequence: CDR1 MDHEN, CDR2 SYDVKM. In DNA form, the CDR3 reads TGTGCCAGCAGGGGACAGGGAGAAAGCATTCAGTACTTC. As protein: CASRGQGESIQYF.

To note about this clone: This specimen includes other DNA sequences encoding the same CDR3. The CDR3 spells CSVGSSYEQYF. The CDR3 DNA sequence: TGCAGCGTTGGGAGCTCCTACGAGCAGTACTTC. The chain carries TRBV29-1 and TRBJ2-7; no clear D gene. The CDR3 spans 11 residues. V lost 4 bases, J lost 0 bases, and 4 bases lay in between. CDR1 is SQVTM and CDR2 is ANQGSEA in the germline V gene.

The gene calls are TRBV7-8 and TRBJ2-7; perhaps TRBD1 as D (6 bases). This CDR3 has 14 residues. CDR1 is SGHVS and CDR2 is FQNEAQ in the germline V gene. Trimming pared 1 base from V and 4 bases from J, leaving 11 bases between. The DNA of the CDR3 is TGTGCCAGCAGCTTAGGGGGGACAAGATACGAGCAGTACTTC. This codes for CASSLGGTRYEQYF.

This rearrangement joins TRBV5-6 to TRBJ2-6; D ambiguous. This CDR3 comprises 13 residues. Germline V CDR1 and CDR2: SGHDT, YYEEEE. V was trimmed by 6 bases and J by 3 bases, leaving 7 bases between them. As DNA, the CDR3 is TGTGCCAGCACCAGTGTTGGGGCCAACGTCCTGACTTTC. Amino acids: CASTSVGANVLTF.

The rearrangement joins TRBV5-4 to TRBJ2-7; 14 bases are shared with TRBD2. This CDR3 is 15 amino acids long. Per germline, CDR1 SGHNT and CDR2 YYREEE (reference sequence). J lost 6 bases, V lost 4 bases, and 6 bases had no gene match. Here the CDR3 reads CASSPGLAGEGEQYF. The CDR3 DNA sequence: TGTGCCAGCAGCCCGGGACTAGCGGGAGAAGGCGAGCAGTACTTC.

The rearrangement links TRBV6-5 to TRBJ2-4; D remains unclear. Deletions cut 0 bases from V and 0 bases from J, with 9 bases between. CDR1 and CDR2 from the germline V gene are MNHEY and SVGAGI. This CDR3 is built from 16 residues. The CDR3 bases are TGTGCCAGCAGTTACTCTACATCCCTAGCCAAAAACATTCAGTACTTC. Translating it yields CASSYSTSLAKNIQYF.

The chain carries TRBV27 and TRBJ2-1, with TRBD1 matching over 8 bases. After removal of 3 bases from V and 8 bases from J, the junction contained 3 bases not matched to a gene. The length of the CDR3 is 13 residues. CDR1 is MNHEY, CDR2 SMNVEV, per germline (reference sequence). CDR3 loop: CASSFGQGYEQFF. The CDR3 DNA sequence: TGTGCCAGCAGTTTTGGACAGGGCTATGAGCAGTTCTTC.

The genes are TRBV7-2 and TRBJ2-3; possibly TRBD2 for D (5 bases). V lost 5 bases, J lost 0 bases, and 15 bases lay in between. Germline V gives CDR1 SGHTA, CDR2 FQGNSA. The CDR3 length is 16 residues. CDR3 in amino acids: CASSGPVGLSTDTQYF. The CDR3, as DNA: TGTGCCAGCAGCGGACCTGTAGGACTTAGCACAGATACGCAGTATTTT.

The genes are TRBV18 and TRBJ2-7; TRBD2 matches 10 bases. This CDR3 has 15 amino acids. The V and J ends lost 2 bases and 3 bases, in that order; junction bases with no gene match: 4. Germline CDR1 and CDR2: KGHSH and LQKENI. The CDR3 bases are TGTGCCAGCTCACCATCTACTAGCGGGAACTACGAGCAGTACTTC. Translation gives CASSPSTSGNYEQYF.

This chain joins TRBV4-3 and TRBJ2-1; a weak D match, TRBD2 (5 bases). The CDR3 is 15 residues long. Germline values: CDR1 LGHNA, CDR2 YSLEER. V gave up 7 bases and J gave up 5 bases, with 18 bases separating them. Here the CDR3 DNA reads TGCGCCAGCACTCACCTAGCCGAGGGAGACAATGAGCAGTTCTTC. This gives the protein CASTHLAEGDNEQFF.

CDR3 coding DNA: TGTGCCAGCAGCCGATCTCTAGCGGGGGGATACGAGCAGTACTTC. It yields the protein CASSRSLAGGYEQYF. The rearrangement links TRBV3-1 (or the pseudogene TRBV3-2) to TRBJ2-7; 11 bases agree with TRBD2. The trim removed 4 bases at V and 4 bases at J, leaving 6 bases unmatched. This CDR3 spans 15 amino acids. Germline CDR1 is LGHDT and CDR2 is YNNKEL (reference sequence).

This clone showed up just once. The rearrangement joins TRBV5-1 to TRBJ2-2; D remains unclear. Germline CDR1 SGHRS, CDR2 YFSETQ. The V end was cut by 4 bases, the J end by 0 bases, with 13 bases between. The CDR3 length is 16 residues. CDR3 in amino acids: CASSPPVLTNTGELFF. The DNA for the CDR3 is TGCGCCAGCAGCCCTCCGGTCCTGACGAACACCGGGGAGCTGTTTTTT.

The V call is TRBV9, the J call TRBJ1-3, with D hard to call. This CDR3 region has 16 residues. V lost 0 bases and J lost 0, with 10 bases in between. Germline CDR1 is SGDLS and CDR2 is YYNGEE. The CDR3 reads CASSVDERYSGNTIYF. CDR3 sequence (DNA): TGTGCCAGCAGCGTAGATGAGAGGTACTCTGGAAACACCATATATTTT.

The CDR3 reads CASSRGQNTGELFF. The CDR3 DNA sequence: TGTGCCAGCAGCAGGGGACAAAACACCGGGGAGCTGTTTTTT. V usage is TRBV7-3 and J usage is TRBJ2-2; a possible D gene is TRBD1 (6 bases). Trimming cost V 5 bases and J 2 bases, with 9 bases left between them. Per germline, CDR1 SGHTA and CDR2 FQGTGA. This CDR3 has 14 residues.

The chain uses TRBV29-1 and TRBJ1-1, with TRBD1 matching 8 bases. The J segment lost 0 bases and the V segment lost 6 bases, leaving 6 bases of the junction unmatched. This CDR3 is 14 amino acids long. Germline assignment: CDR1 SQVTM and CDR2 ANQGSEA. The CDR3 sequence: CSVPGQGLNTEAFF. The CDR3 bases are TGCAGCGTCCCCGGACAGGGTTTGAACACTGAAGCTTTCTTT.

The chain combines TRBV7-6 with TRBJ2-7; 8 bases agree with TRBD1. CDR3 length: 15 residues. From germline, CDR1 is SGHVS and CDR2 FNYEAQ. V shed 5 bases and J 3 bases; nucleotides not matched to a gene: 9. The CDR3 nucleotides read TGTGCCAGCAGCATTGGACAGGGCGTCGACTACGAGCAGTACTTC. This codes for CASSIGQGVDYEQYF.